The rows below give T cell receptor beta chains drawn from one sample of a study of sequential checkpoint blockade in melanoma. Repertoires were generated with immunoSEQ multiplex PCR, while TCRdb's copy carries only in-frame clones and drops some. The sample consists of about 14,000 clones, 55% to 75% of them appearing once. Specimen: CD8+ T cells sorted from blood (inferred from file names), collected from a patient given nivolumab and ipilimumab in sequence. Receptors were obtained from a human donor with melanoma. CDR3s include the opening cysteine and the closing phenylalanine or tryptophan. Fields, in order: clone size, V gene, J gene, D gene, CDR3 protein, CDR3 DNA. D genes are given only for firm matches. For some rows the clone size is stated as once, few or many, or as a class when expanded; others skip it.

abundance: NA
v_gene: TRBV5-1
j_gene: TRBJ2-7
d_gene: NA
CDR3aa: CASSLLGSSYEQYF
CDR3nt: TGCGCCAGCAGCTTATTGGGGAGCTCCTACGAGCAGTACTTC

abundance: NA
v_gene: TRBV6-6
j_gene: TRBJ1-5
d_gene: NA
CDR3aa: CASSYSKPQPQHF
CDR3nt: TGTGCCAGCAGTTACTCGAAGCCGCAGCCCCAGCATTTT

abundance: few
v_gene: TRBV27
j_gene: TRBJ2-1
d_gene: NA
CDR3aa: CASSLSGVPYNEQFF
CDR3nt: TGTGCCAGCAGTTTATCCGGGGTTCCCTACAATGAGCAGTTCTTC

abundance: NA
v_gene: TRBV19
j_gene: TRBJ1-2
d_gene: TRBD1
CDR3aa: CASSIAGQASRYGYTF
CDR3nt: TGTGCCAGTAGTATTGCCGGACAGGCTAGCCGCTATGGCTACACCTTC

abundance: NA
v_gene: TRBV7-8
j_gene: TRBJ2-3
d_gene: NA
CDR3aa: CASSTYLANPSTDTQYF
CDR3nt: TGTGCCAGCAGCACCTATCTAGCGAACCCTAGCACAGATACGCAGTATTTT

abundance: once
v_gene: TRBV14
j_gene: TRBJ2-5
d_gene: TRBD2
CDR3aa: CASSHLLAGAEETQYF
CDR3nt: TGTGCCAGCAGCCACCTCCTAGCGGGGGCCGAAGAGACCCAGTACTTC

abundance: NA
v_gene: TRBV29-1
j_gene: TRBJ1-3
d_gene: TRBD1
CDR3aa: CSVVQGSYSGNTIYF
CDR3nt: TGCAGCGTCGTACAGGGGTCCTACTCTGGAAACACCATATATTTT

abundance: few
v_gene: TRBV7-2
j_gene: TRBJ2-3
d_gene: NA
CDR3aa: CASSYAAGNTDTQYF
CDR3nt: TGTGCCAGCAGTTATGCGGCGGGAAATACAGATACGCAGTATTTT

abundance: few
v_gene: TRBV9
j_gene: TRBJ2-7
d_gene: TRBD2
CDR3aa: CASSPLAGGEQYF
CDR3nt: TGTGCCAGCAGCCCACTAGCGGGAGGCGAGCAGTACTTC

abundance: once
v_gene: TRBV9
j_gene: TRBJ2-2
d_gene: TRBD2
CDR3aa: CASSTRTSGGPNTGELFF
CDR3nt: TGTGCCAGCAGCACCCGGACTAGCGGGGGCCCTAACACCGGGGAGCTGTTTTTT

abundance: NA
v_gene: TRBV30
j_gene: TRBJ2-3
d_gene: TRBD2
CDR3aa: CAWSVTSGTEQYF
CDR3nt: TGTGCCTGGAGTGTAACTAGCGGGACTGAGCAGTATTTT

abundance: few
v_gene: TRBV2
j_gene: TRBJ1-5
d_gene: NA
CDR3aa: CASTSGPGQPQHF
CDR3nt: TGTGCCAGCACCTCGGGCCCGGGGCAGCCCCAGCATTTT

abundance: NA
v_gene: TRBV13
j_gene: TRBJ2-7
d_gene: NA
CDR3aa: CASSLSAGAAGYEQYF
CDR3nt: TGTGCCAGCAGCTTATCGGCGGGGGCCGCGGGCTACGAGCAGTACTTC

abundance: NA
v_gene: TRBV9
j_gene: TRBJ2-3
d_gene: TRBD1
CDR3aa: CASSQGDRGRVDTQYF
CDR3nt: TGTGCCAGCAGCCAAGGGGACAGGGGGCGCGTCGATACGCAGTATTTT

abundance: NA
v_gene: TRBV5-6
j_gene: TRBJ2-5
d_gene: NA
CDR3aa: CASTFSGGETQYF
CDR3nt: TGTGCCAGCACGTTCTCCGGGGGAGAGACCCAGTACTTC

abundance: NA
v_gene: TRBV7-8
j_gene: TRBJ2-1
d_gene: NA
CDR3aa: CASSLDGSSYNEQFF
CDR3nt: TGTGCCAGCAGCTTGGACGGGAGCTCCTACAATGAGCAGTTCTTC

abundance: once
v_gene: TRBV27
j_gene: TRBJ2-1
d_gene: TRBD2
CDR3aa: CASSSPSGSNEQFF
CDR3nt: TGTGCCAGCAGTTCCCCTAGCGGCTCGAATGAGCAGTTCTTC

abundance: NA
v_gene: TRBV9
j_gene: TRBJ2-4
d_gene: TRBD1
CDR3aa: CASSVAGGWGAKNIQYF
CDR3nt: TGTGCCAGCAGCGTAGCAGGGGGATGGGGGGCCAAAAACATTCAGTACTTC

abundance: few
v_gene: TRBV21-1
j_gene: TRBJ1-2
d_gene: NA
CDR3aa: CASSSSRLYGYTF
CDR3nt: TGTGCCAGCAGCAGCAGTCGACTCTATGGCTACACCTTC

abundance: NA
v_gene: TRBV27
j_gene: TRBJ2-1
d_gene: NA
CDR3aa: CASSPSGLSYNEQFF
CDR3nt: TGTGCCAGCAGTCCCAGCGGGCTGTCCTACAATGAGCAGTTCTTC

abundance: NA
v_gene: TRBV27
j_gene: TRBJ1-2
d_gene: NA
CDR3aa: CASSPTGDGYTF
CDR3nt: TGTGCCAGCAGTCCCACGGGGGACGGCTACACCTTC

abundance: few
v_gene: TRBV19
j_gene: TRBJ2-7
d_gene: NA
CDR3aa: CASSIELNYEQYF
CDR3nt: TGTGCCAGTAGTATAGAGCTAAACTACGAGCAGTACTTC

abundance: NA
v_gene: TRBV9
j_gene: TRBJ2-1
d_gene: NA
CDR3aa: CASSPQANEQFF
CDR3nt: TGTGCCAGCAGCCCCCAGGCGAATGAGCAGTTCTTC

abundance: NA
v_gene: TRBV11-2
j_gene: TRBJ2-3
d_gene: NA
CDR3aa: CASSLGHGEATDTQYF
CDR3nt: TGTGCCAGCAGCTTAGGCCACGGAGAAGCCACAGATACGCAGTATTTT

abundance: NA
v_gene: TRBV10-3
j_gene: TRBJ2-7
d_gene: NA
CDR3aa: CAISDSLVSSYEQYF
CDR3nt: TGTGCCATCAGTGATTCCCTGGTGAGCTCCTACGAGCAGTACTTC

abundance: NA
v_gene: TRBV9
j_gene: TRBJ2-7
d_gene: TRBD1
CDR3aa: CASSGWTGGSYEQYF
CDR3nt: TGTGCCAGCAGCGGATGGACAGGGGGGAGCTACGAGCAGTACTTC

abundance: NA
v_gene: TRBV4-3
j_gene: TRBJ2-7
d_gene: TRBD1
CDR3aa: CASSPRTGGYEQYF
CDR3nt: TGCGCCAGCAGCCCGAGGACAGGGGGCTACGAGCAGTACTTC

abundance: NA
v_gene: TRBV9
j_gene: TRBJ2-1
d_gene: NA
CDR3aa: CASSVASWTAPGDVDNEQFF
CDR3nt: TGTGCCAGCAGCGTAGCGTCGTGGACAGCTCCCGGTGATGTGGACAATGAGCAGTTCTTC

abundance: few
v_gene: TRBV2
j_gene: TRBJ1-1
d_gene: NA
CDR3aa: CASKDPGGTEAFF
CDR3nt: TGTGCCAGCAAGGACCCGGGGGGCACTGAAGCTTTCTTT

abundance: NA
v_gene: TRBV18
j_gene: TRBJ2-1
d_gene: TRBD2
CDR3aa: CASSSTGTSGGLYNEQFF
CDR3nt: TGTGCCAGCTCATCTACCGGGACTAGCGGGGGGTTATACAATGAGCAGTTCTTC

abundance: NA
v_gene: TRBV7-6
j_gene: TRBJ2-1
d_gene: TRBD2
CDR3aa: CASSPQRDHNEQFF
CDR3nt: TGTGCCAGCAGCCCCCAGCGGGACCACAATGAGCAGTTCTTC

abundance: NA
v_gene: TRBV7-6
j_gene: TRBJ2-1
d_gene: NA
CDR3aa: CASSSGEPQFF
CDR3nt: TGTGCCAGCAGCTCCGGAGAGCCGCAGTTCTTC

abundance: NA
v_gene: TRBV5-1
j_gene: TRBJ2-3
d_gene: TRBD2
CDR3aa: CASRRAGAGQYF
CDR3nt: TGCGCCAGCAGGCGAGCGGGGGCCGGGCAGTATTTT

abundance: NA
v_gene: TRBV28
j_gene: TRBJ1-5
d_gene: TRBD1
CDR3aa: CASTPPPDRGYGFQPQHF
CDR3nt: TGTGCCAGCACCCCTCCGCCGGACAGGGGGTATGGTTTTCAGCCCCAGCATTTT

abundance: NA
v_gene: TRBV13
j_gene: TRBJ2-7
d_gene: TRBD2
CDR3aa: CASSLGRLAGDEQYF
CDR3nt: TGTGCCAGCAGCTTAGGCCGACTAGCGGGAGACGAGCAGTACTTC

abundance: NA
v_gene: TRBV7-9
j_gene: TRBJ1-4
d_gene: TRBD1
CDR3aa: CASSLVQGAGEKLFF
CDR3nt: TGTGCCAGCAGCTTAGTGCAGGGGGCTGGCGAAAAACTGTTTTTT

abundance: NA
v_gene: TRBV11-3
j_gene: TRBJ1-1
d_gene: NA
CDR3aa: CASSRSHRVGNTEAFF
CDR3nt: TGTGCCAGCAGTCGGTCTCACAGGGTAGGGAACACTGAAGCTTTCTTT

abundance: few
v_gene: TRBV6-6
j_gene: TRBJ2-7
d_gene: TRBD1
CDR3aa: CASKQGVPSSYEQYF
CDR3nt: TGTGCCAGCAAACAGGGGGTTCCCAGCTCCTACGAGCAGTACTTC

abundance: NA
v_gene: TRBV10-2
j_gene: TRBJ1-6
d_gene: NA
CDR3aa: CASRGGVSYNSPLHF
CDR3nt: TGCGCCAGCAGAGGGGGGGTATCCTATAATTCACCCCTCCACTTT

abundance: NA
v_gene: TRBV7-9
j_gene: TRBJ2-7
d_gene: NA
CDR3aa: CASTVLGEQYF
CDR3nt: TGTGCCAGCACCGTCCTCGGCGAGCAGTACTTC

abundance: once
v_gene: TRBV1
j_gene: TRBJ1-3
d_gene: NA
CDR3aa: CTSSQKYRGGSGNTIYF
CDR3nt: TGCACCAGCAGCCAAAAATACAGGGGAGGCTCTGGAAACACCATATATTTT

abundance: NA
v_gene: TRBV6-1
j_gene: TRBJ2-7
d_gene: TRBD2
CDR3aa: CASSPIAGISYEQYF
CDR3nt: TGTGCCAGCAGCCCAATAGCGGGGATCTCCTACGAGCAGTACTTC

abundance: once
v_gene: TRBV4-2
j_gene: TRBJ1-4
d_gene: NA
CDR3aa: CASSQGKGGGEKLFF
CDR3nt: TGTGCCAGCAGCCAAGGCAAGGGGGGGGGTGAAAAACTGTTTTTT

abundance: NA
v_gene: TRBV19
j_gene: TRBJ1-5
d_gene: NA
CDR3aa: CVPNAGDGGPQHF
CDR3nt: TGTGTCCCCAATGCGGGGGACGGGGGGCCCCAGCATTTT

abundance: NA
v_gene: TRBV25-1
j_gene: TRBJ2-7
d_gene: TRBD1
CDR3aa: CASSEQGAHEQYF
CDR3nt: TGTGCCAGCAGTGAACAGGGGGCACACGAGCAGTACTTC

abundance: NA
v_gene: TRBV6-5
j_gene: TRBJ2-1
d_gene: TRBD1
CDR3aa: CASIGQGFNEQFF
CDR3nt: TGTGCCAGCATCGGACAGGGGTTCAATGAGCAGTTCTTC

abundance: NA
v_gene: TRBV5-1
j_gene: TRBJ1-6
d_gene: TRBD1
CDR3aa: CASSPPGQGVDSPLHF
CDR3nt: TGCGCCAGCAGCCCCCCGGGACAGGGGGTCGATTCACCCCTCCACTTT

abundance: NA
v_gene: TRBV5-1
j_gene: TRBJ2-7
d_gene: TRBD1
CDR3aa: CASSGDRSYEQYF
CDR3nt: TGCGCCAGCAGCGGGGACAGGTCCTACGAGCAGTACTTC

abundance: NA
v_gene: TRBV7-6
j_gene: TRBJ2-7
d_gene: NA
CDR3aa: CASSYHNSYEQYF
CDR3nt: TGTGCCAGCAGCTACCACAATTCCTACGAGCAGTACTTC

abundance: NA
v_gene: TRBV7-9
j_gene: TRBJ2-7
d_gene: TRBD2
CDR3aa: CASSLSLAEAYEQYF
CDR3nt: TGTGCCAGCAGCTTATCGCTAGCGGAGGCCTACGAGCAGTACTTC